This entry lists 30 T cell receptor beta chains sequenced from one sample in a study of spatial heterogeneity in lung cancer. As for time point: sample taken at primary tumor resection. Material for sequencing was whole RNA from tumor, nontumor lung or frozen PBMC, left unsorted. One entry per CDR3 protein, called by TCRdb with MiXCR from the 5' RACE reads. The data hold around 75,000 distinct CDR3 sequences, with 10% to 15% observed a single time. Specimen: PBMCs, collected at surgery. These receptors originate from a male donor with early-stage non-small cell lung cancer.

The sample holds many counts of this clonotype. The V call is TRBV14, the J call TRBJ1-1; D gene ambiguous. Germline V gene sequence: CDR1 SGHDN, CDR2 FVKESK. V was cut by 4 bases and J by 4 bases, with 10 bases left in between. The CDR3 loop spans 13 amino acids. CDR3 in DNA: TGTGCCAGCAGCCGCGGCCGTGGCACTGAAGCTTTCTTT. Its protein product is CASSRGRGTEAFF.

This clonotype was counted at least ten times. The chain is built from TRBV19 and TRBJ2-3; D perhaps matches TRBD1 (5 bases). V lost 5 bases and J 7 bases, leaving 10 bases between the germline ends. The CDR3 covers 12 residues. The germline V gene has CDR1 LNHDA and CDR2 SQIVND (reference sequence). The CDR3 DNA sequence: TGTGCCAGTAGTTCATCAGGGAATACGCAGTATTTT. Translation gives CASSSSGNTQYF.

This clonotype was observed a few times. This chain connects TRBV20-1 to TRBJ2-4; D unclear. Germline V gene data show CDR1 as DFQATT and CDR2 as SNEGSKA (reference sequence). The length of the CDR3 is 15 residues. V dropped 3 bases and J dropped 0 bases, with 12 bases sitting between them. The CDR3 bases are TGCAGTGCTAGTCCGATCCAAGTAGCCAAAAACATTCAGTACTTC. Residues: CSASPIQVAKNIQYF.

At least ten counts were recorded for this clonotype. The chain recombines TRBV2 with TRBJ2-7, with D tentatively TRBD1 (6 bases). Trimming took 4 bases from V and 3 from J, leaving 16 bases between them. There are 15 residues in the CDR3. Germline loops: CDR1 SNHLY, CDR2 FYNNEI. CDR3 nucleotide sequence: TGTGCCAGCAGTGTCCAGGGGAATACATTCTACGAGCAGTACTTC. Encoded protein: CASSVQGNTFYEQYF.

This clonotype came up many times. The chain uses TRBV16 and TRBJ2-7; tentative D call: TRBD2 (7 bases). Germline CDR1 reads KGHSY; CDR2 reads FQNENV. V lost 4 bases and J 6 bases, leaving 22 bases between the germline ends. This CDR3 has 16 amino acids. For the CDR3, the DNA is TGTGCCAGCAGCCCCACGGGGGGACACCGACTCGGCGAGCAGTACTTC. Translation gives CASSPTGGHRLGEQYF. Looking up the rest from reference TRBV16 and TRBJ2-7 gives the full variable domain: GEEVAQTPKHLVRGEGQKAKLYCAPIKGHSYVFWYQQVLKNEFKFLISFQNENVFDETGMPKERFSAKCLPNSPCSLEIQATKLEDSAVYFCASSPTGGHRLGEQYFGPGTRLTVT.

This clonotype was detected ten times or more. V and J are TRBV7-9 and TRBJ2-7; tentatively, D is TRBD2 (5 bases). The length of the CDR3 is 15 residues. Trimming shortened V by 1 base and J by 4 bases, and 14 bases separated the two germline ends. Germline V gene lookup returns CDR1 SEHNR and CDR2 FQNEAQ (reference sequence). CDR3: CASSLGSFEGYEQYF. For the CDR3, the DNA is TGTGCCAGCAGCTTAGGGTCCTTTGAGGGATACGAGCAGTACTTC.

This clonotype was detected a few times. The CDR3 sequence is CATSEGRSGSRNEQFF. The DNA for the CDR3 is TGTGCCACCAGCGAAGGCCGTAGCGGGAGTAGGAATGAGCAGTTCTTC. The V gene is TRBV15, the J gene TRBJ2-1; TRBD2 aligns across 9 bases. Trimming at V came to 5 bases and at J to 7 bases, leaving 12 bases not matched to a gene. Germline V gene data show CDR1 as LNHNV and CDR2 as YYDKDF (reference sequence). The CDR3 runs to 16 residues.

The chain uses TRBV9 and TRBJ2-7, with TRBD1 matching over 9 bases. Germline CDR1 SGDLS, CDR2 YYNGEE. There are 14 residues in the CDR3. Losses at the gene ends were 4 bases for V and 3 bases for J; bases not matched to a gene: 5. CDR3 DNA sequence: TGTGCCAGCAGCATAGGGGGACAGGGCTACGAGCAGTACTTC. Protein product: CASSIGGQGYEQYF. The full variable domain, its missing parts supplied by reference TRBV9 and TRBJ2-7, is DSGVTQTPKHLITATGQRVTLRCSPRSGDLSVYWYQQSLDQGLQFLIQYYNGEERAKGNILERFSAQQFPDLHSELNLSSLELGDSALYFCASSIGGQGYEQYFGPGTRLTVT.

This chain connects TRBV19 to TRBJ2-5, with D possibly TRBD1 on 6 matching bases. The CDR3 extends over 15 amino acids. V lost 1 base, J lost 4 bases, and 13 bases lay in between. Germline CDR1 reads LNHDA; CDR2 reads SQIVND (reference sequence). In DNA, the CDR3 is TGTGCCAGTAGTATAGCCAGGGGTCGGGGAGAGACCCAGTACTTC. Protein: CASSIARGRGETQYF.

This rearrangement joins TRBV12-3 or TRBV12-4 to TRBJ1-2; no definite D call. The CDR3 is made up of 12 amino acids. V was pared by 0 bases and J by 8 bases, with 7 bases between. CDR3 loop: CASSLAGDGYTF. The CDR3 bases are TGTGCCAGCAGTTTAGCAGGCGACGGCTACACCTTC.

This clonotype was seen at least ten times. This chain's CDR3 is CSGVRHLADTQYF. In nucleotides, the CDR3 is TGCAGTGGAGTGAGACATCTGGCAGATACGCAGTATTTT. The rearrangement uses TRBV20-1 and TRBJ2-3; D is ambiguous. The germline gives CDR1 DFQATT, CDR2 SNEGSKA (reference sequence). The CDR3 contains 13 residues. The germline V and J ends were trimmed by 7 bases and 4 bases, with 15 bases remaining between them.

This clonotype has more than one count but fewer than ten. J is TRBJ2-1 and V is TRBV5-1; TRBD2 aligns across 10 bases. V dropped 0 bases and J dropped 7; count of bases not matched to a gene: 4. This CDR3 region has 15 residues. Per the germline V gene, CDR1 is SGHRS and CDR2 is YFSETQ. In DNA form, the CDR3 reads TGCGCCAGCAGCTTGGTCCCTAGCGGGAGTAATGAGCAGTTCTTC. Its translation: CASSLVPSGSNEQFF.

This clonotype has ten or more counts. This chain connects TRBV9 to TRBJ2-7; D perhaps matches TRBD1 (8 bases). Germline V lookup: CDR1 SGDLS, CDR2 YYNGEE. The V end lost 0 bases, the J end lost 1 base, and 20 bases lay between the germline ends. The CDR3 loop spans 18 amino acids. The CDR3 here is CASSVATGGTGRSYEQYF. The CDR3 nucleotides read TGTGCCAGCAGCGTAGCTACCGGGGGGACAGGACGGTCCTACGAGCAGTACTTC.

The chain has TRBV4-2 and TRBJ2-3; 10 bases are shared with TRBD2. The V and J ends lost 4 bases and 0 bases, in that order; junction bases with no gene match: 22. Per the germline V gene, CDR1 is LGHNA and CDR2 is YNFKEQ. The CDR3 length is 22 residues. This chain's CDR3 is CASSPHSGTGGSGRASTDTQYF. The CDR3 coding sequence is TGTGCCAGCAGCCCGCACTCGGGAACAGGTGGCAGCGGGAGGGCTAGCACAGATACGCAGTATTTT.

This clonotype was counted many times. This rearrangement joins TRBV4-1 to TRBJ2-5; TRBD1 might be the D (8 bases). Germline values: CDR1 MGHRA, CDR2 YSYEKL. This CDR3 comprises 15 residues. Deletions cut 1 base from V and 5 bases from J, with 14 bases between. CDR3 sequence (DNA): TGCGCCAGCAGCCAAGCCGGACAGGGAGGGGAGACCCAGTACTTC. This sequence encodes CASSQAGQGGETQYF.

This clonotype was seen at least ten times. The chain links TRBV29-1 to TRBJ1-2, with D possibly TRBD1 on 6 matching bases. Per germline, CDR1 SQVTM and CDR2 ANQGSEA. V was clipped by 4 bases and J by 2 bases, with 14 bases between them. The CDR3 loop spans 14 amino acids. The DNA of the CDR3 is TGCAGCGTTGGCCCCATTGGACAGAACTATGGCTACACCTTC. Amino acid sequence: CSVGPIGQNYGYTF.

This clonotype was detected a few times. The chain links TRBV29-1 to TRBJ2-3; no definite D call. The V end was cut by 4 bases, the J end by 4 bases, with 18 bases between. There are 15 residues in the CDR3. In germline, CDR1 is SQVTM, CDR2 ANQGSEA. CDR3 sequence reads: CSVVSSRQTSDTQYF. The CDR3 bases are TGCAGCGTTGTATCTTCGCGGCAGACTTCAGATACGCAGTATTTT.

This chain links TRBV7-2 with TRBJ2-1; D call uncertain. The CDR3 contains 15 residues. Looked up from germline, CDR1 is SGHTA and CDR2 is FQGNSA. The germline V and J ends were trimmed by 2 bases and 4 bases, with 12 bases remaining between them. CDR3 nucleotides: TGTGCCAGCAGCTTAATGGTAGCCGATTACAATGAGCAGTTCTTC. This sequence encodes CASSLMVADYNEQFF.

This clonotype was observed at least ten times. One end of the junction does not line up with germline, which may come from a read error. The V call is TRBV10-3, the J call TRBJ2-1; the match to TRBD1 covers 9 bases. Looked up from germline, CDR1 is ENHRY and CDR2 is SYGVKD. This CDR3 region has 14 residues. CDR3 protein: CATSPGQGNNEQFF. Written as DNA, the CDR3 is TGTGCCACCAGTCCGGGACAGGGTAACAATGAGCAGTTCTTC.

There are a few counts of this clonotype. This rearrangement joins TRBV3-1 to TRBJ2-5; D remains ambiguous. The CDR3 extends over 12 amino acids. Germline CDR1 reads LGHDT; CDR2 reads YNNKEL (reference sequence). V lost 1 base, J lost 5 bases, and 5 bases lay in between. As DNA, the CDR3 is TGTGCCAGCAGCCAAGGGGTGGAGACCCAGTACTTC. Amino acids: CASSQGVETQYF.

At least ten counts were recorded for this clonotype. V and J are TRBV10-3 and TRBJ1-1; unclear D gene. Germline V CDR1 and CDR2: ENHRY, SYGVKD. The CDR3 has 11 residues. V dropped 3 bases and J dropped 2 bases, with 1 base sitting between them. In DNA form, the CDR3 reads TGTGCCATCAGTGAAAACACTGAAGCTTTCTTT. Its translation is CAISENTEAFF.

This rearrangement joins TRBV29-1 to TRBJ2-7; no firm D call. The CDR3 loop spans 8 amino acids. Trimming pared 7 bases from V and 8 bases from J, leaving 6 bases between. CDR1 is SQVTM, CDR2 ANQGSEA, per germline. In nucleotides, the CDR3 is TGCAGCGCGGATCAGCAGTACTTC. Protein: CSADQQYF.

This clonotype has only a few counts. V and J are TRBV14 and TRBJ1-2; 7 bases align to TRBD1. The CDR3 is 16 amino acids. Germline V gene lookup returns CDR1 SGHDN and CDR2 FVKESK. The junction had 8 bases not matched to a gene; V was cut back by 3 bases and J by 1 base. The CDR3 nucleotides read TGTGCCAGCAGCCACCGCGGGACAGCACTTAACTATGGCTACACCTTC. Protein: CASSHRGTALNYGYTF.

The chain recombines TRBV3-1 with TRBJ2-1; the D call may be TRBD1 or TRBD2 (5 bases each). The CDR3 consists of 14 residues. Germline V gene sequence: CDR1 LGHDT, CDR2 YNNKEL (reference sequence). The V gene lost 0 bases and the J gene lost 13 bases, with 16 bases spanning the gap. The CDR3 spells CASSQDKGWDGQFF. DNA of the CDR3: TGTGCCAGCAGCCAAGATAAAGGGTGGGACGGCCAGTTCTTC.

This clonotype was detected a few times. CDR3 in amino acids: CAISQGKGNTEAFF. The CDR3 DNA reads as TGTGCCATCAGCCAGGGGAAGGGTAACACTGAAGCTTTCTTT. The chain carries TRBV10-3 and TRBJ1-1; the D gene is possibly TRBD1 (6 bases). The CDR3 is 14 residues long. Germline CDR1 is ENHRY and CDR2 is SYGVKD. The ends were cut back, 6 bases at V and 2 bases at J, with 13 bases in the middle.

This clonotype was recorded many times. The chain uses TRBV4-1 and TRBJ1-3; D gene ambiguous. Trimming took off 7 bases at V and 0 bases at J, with 16 bases between the two ends. The CDR3 spans 16 residues. CDR1 and CDR2 (germline): MGHRA, YSYEKL. This chain's CDR3 is CASTLWAADSGNTIYF. The DNA for the CDR3 is TGCGCCAGCACCCTATGGGCGGCGGACTCTGGAAACACCATATATTTT.

This chain connects TRBV6-1 to TRBJ1-1; D call uncertain. Germline V lookup: CDR1 MNHNS, CDR2 SASEGT. V was trimmed by 7 bases and J by 2 bases, leaving 23 bases between them. The length of the CDR3 is 17 residues. CDR3 bases: TGTGCCAGCACCCCCCCCGTTAGGGCCCGCCTCAACACTGAAGCTTTCTTT. It is translated as CASTPPVRARLNTEAFF.

In this sample, this clonotype turned up many times. J is TRBJ1-3 and V is TRBV7-2; TRBD1 aligns across 8 bases. This CDR3 is 16 amino acids long. Germline V gives CDR1 SGHTA, CDR2 FQGNSA. V was pared by 5 bases and J by 2 bases, with 8 bases of the junction left unmatched. The CDR3 protein is CASSPQGASTGNTIYF. The CDR3, as DNA: TGTGCCAGCAGCCCCCAGGGGGCCAGCACTGGAAACACCATATATTTT.

The chain combines TRBV7-2 with TRBJ1-5; a possible D gene is TRBD1 (5 bases). V was cut by 3 bases and J by 0 bases, with 15 bases left in between. Germline V CDR1 and CDR2: SGHTA, FQGNSA. The CDR3 has 17 amino acids. The CDR3 coding sequence is TGTGCCAGCAGCTTCCGACGACCGGGGGTTAGCAATCAGCCCCAGCATTTT. Protein: CASSFRRPGVSNQPQHF.

This clonotype was picked up many times. Here the CDR3 reads CASSQARADNEQFF. The CDR3 DNA follows: TGTGCCAGCAGCCAGGCCAGGGCAGACAATGAGCAGTTCTTC. The chain joins TRBV3-1 to TRBJ2-1, with D maybe TRBD1 (5 bases). Germline CDR1 reads LGHDT; CDR2 reads YNNKEL (reference sequence). Trimming stripped 3 bases from V and 5 bases from J, with 11 bases between. This CDR3 is built from 14 residues.